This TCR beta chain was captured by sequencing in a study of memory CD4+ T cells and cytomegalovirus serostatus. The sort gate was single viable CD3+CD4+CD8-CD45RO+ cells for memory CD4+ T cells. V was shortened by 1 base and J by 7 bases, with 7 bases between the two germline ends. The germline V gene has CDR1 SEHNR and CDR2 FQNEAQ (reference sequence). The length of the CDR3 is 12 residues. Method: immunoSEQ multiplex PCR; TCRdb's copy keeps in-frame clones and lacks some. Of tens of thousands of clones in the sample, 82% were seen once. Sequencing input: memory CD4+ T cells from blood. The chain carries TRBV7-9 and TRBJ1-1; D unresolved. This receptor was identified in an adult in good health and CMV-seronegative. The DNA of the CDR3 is TGTGCCAGCAGCTTAGAGAACGGTGAAGCTTTCTTT. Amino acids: CASSLENGEAFF.